The entry below gives a single T cell receptor beta chain sequence along with its context. Its antigen is undetermined. Libraries were prepared by immunoSEQ multiplex PCR; TCRdb keeps only in-frame clonotypes and omits some of them. The sample shows over 65,000 clones, 70% to 80% of them seen only once. The data derive from a study of cytotoxic CD8 clonotypes in ibrutinib-treated CLL. Study results and limitations: Before falling back toward baseline at progression, clonality had risen at the time of ibrutinib response.

The source material was PBMCs, sampled after 12 months of ibrutinib treatment. The TCR was taken from a human donor with chronic lymphocytic leukemia.

CDR3 coding DNA: TGTGCCAGCAGCTTCTCGAACTATGGCTACACCTTC. Translated: CASSFSNYGYTF. This rearrangement joins TRBV7-2 to TRBJ1-2; D not certain. The CDR3 has 12 residues. Trimming shortened V by 3 bases and J by 2 bases, and 4 bases separated the two germline ends. Germline CDR1 and CDR2: SGHTA and FQGNSA.